One and the same sample provided the 29 T cell receptor beta chains below, sequenced in a study of Tregs in tolerant kidney transplant recipients. Repertoires were generated with immunoSEQ multiplex PCR, while TCRdb's copy carries only in-frame clones and drops some. The table lists roughly 48,000 clones. This specimen consisted of CD4+ T cells from blood, obtained before the transplant. The source is a human donor who received a combined kidney and bone marrow transplant.

In the case of this clone: The CDR3 end lies 3 residues beyond the end of the read and is filled in from the germline J gene. J is TRBJ2-7 and V is TRBV19; TRBD2 aligns across 13 bases. The CDR3 spans 16 residues. Germline CDR1 reads LNHDA; CDR2 reads SQIVND (reference sequence). Trimming took 2 bases from V and 2 from J; bases not matched to a gene: 3. The covered CDR3 bases are TGTGCCAGTAGTATAACCACTAGCGGGAGGGCCTACGAG. It specifies CASSITTSGRAYE. From start to end, the CDR3 is CASSITTSGRAYEQYF.

With respect to this clone: Read coverage stops 3 residues before the CDR3 terminus; the germline J gene supplies the remainder. This chain connects TRBV6-4 to TRBJ2-3; no reliable D call. Germline V gives CDR1 MRHNA, CDR2 SNTAGT. The V gene lost 0 bases and the J gene lost 6 bases, with 10 bases spanning the gap. The CDR3 sequence is 14 residues long. The CDR3 spells CASSDSDSRDTQYF. The sequenced part of the CDR3 DNA is TGTGCCAGCAGTGACTCAGATAGCCGGGATACG.

In regard to this clone: The CDR3 end lies 3 residues beyond the end of the read and is filled in from the germline J gene. The chain employs TRBV12-3 or TRBV12-4 and TRBJ2-7; 7 bases line up with TRBD1. The CDR3 totals 14 residues. V shed 7 bases, J shed 0 bases, and the junction held 6 bases outside the gene matches. CDR3 sequence: CASKRGQSSYEQYF. CDR3 DNA (partial): TGTGCCAGCAAGAGGGGACAGAGCTCCTACGAG.

Regarding this clone: The observed sequence ends 3 residues before the CDR3 terminus, with the missing tail filled in from the germline J gene. This chain connects TRBV18 to TRBJ2-1, with 9 bases fitting TRBD2. V shed 5 bases and J 5 bases; nucleotides not matched to a gene: 7. This CDR3 is 15 amino acids long. The V gene's germline CDR1 is KGHSH and CDR2 LQKENI. The DNA read from the CDR3 is TGTGCCAGCTCAACTCTAGCGGGGAAAAACAATGAG. Protein sequence: CASSTLAGKNNE. Given in full, the CDR3 is CASSTLAGKNNEQFF. Combining the CDR3 with reference TRBV18 and TRBJ2-1 gives the whole variable domain NAGVMQNPRHLVRRRGQEARLRCSPMKGHSHVYWYRQLPEEGLKFMVYLQKENIIDESGMPKERFSAEFPKEGPSILRIQQVVRGDSAAYFCASSTLAGKNNEQFFGPGTRLTVL.

In the case of this clone: Read data end 3 residues before the CDR3 end; the end is taken from the germline J gene. This rearrangement joins TRBV5-1 to TRBJ1-1; 9 bases map to TRBD1. The CDR3 extends over 15 amino acids. V shed 0 bases, J shed 1 base, and the junction held 1 base outside the gene matches. Per germline, CDR1 SGHRS and CDR2 YFSETQ. The CDR3 sequence is CASSLGQGENTEAFF. CDR3 DNA, as far as it was read: TGCGCCAGCAGCTTGGGACAGGGGGAGAACACTGAA.

About this clone itself: Sequencing ends 3 residues short of the CDR3 end; the germline J gene provides the rest. The chain is built from TRBV5-1 and TRBJ2-7; D is uncertain. This CDR3 is built from 15 residues. V lost 3 bases, J lost 0 bases, and 13 bases lay in between. Germline assignment: CDR1 SGHRS and CDR2 YFSETQ. The CDR3 bases that were read are TGCGCCAGCAGCTACTCAGGAGTAACCTCCTACGAG. This gives the protein CASSYSGVTSYE. The full CDR3 protein reads CASSYSGVTSYEQYF.

CDR3 loop: CASSPPPLGGYNEQFF. Partial CDR3 DNA: TGTGCCAGCAGCCCACCTCCCCTCGGGGGCTACAATGAG. V gene TRBV13 combines with J gene TRBJ2-1; D perhaps matches TRBD2 (6 bases). The sequence runs out 3 residues before the end of the CDR3; the remainder is reconstructed from the germline J gene. The CDR3 runs 16 residues. The germline V gene encodes CDR1 PRHDT and CDR2 FYEKMQ (reference sequence). Trimming took 5 bases from V and 3 from J, leaving 17 bases between them.

With respect to this clone: The CDR3 extends 3 residues past the end of the read, so its final part is completed from the germline J gene. The rearrangement uses TRBV7-9 and TRBJ2-4, with D unclear. The CDR3 spans 12 residues. Per the germline V gene, CDR1 is SEHNR and CDR2 is FQNEAQ (reference sequence). V was clipped by 3 bases and J by 9 bases, with 9 bases between them. This CDR3 is CASSFNTAIQYF. Incomplete CDR3 DNA: TGTGCCAGCAGCTTTAACACAGCCATT.

Details on this clone: The read finishes 3 residues shy of the CDR3 end, and the germline J gene is used to complete it. The rearrangement uses TRBV6-2 or TRBV6-3 and TRBJ1-2; 9 bases fit TRBD1. Germline assignment: CDR1 MNHEY and CDR2 SVGEGT. The CDR3 loop spans 14 amino acids. V trimming: 8 bases; J trimming: 7 bases; junction bases outside the gene matches: 11. CDR3 in amino acids: CASGHNRGLGGYTF. The CDR3 DNA, read in part, is TGTGCCAGCGGCCACAACAGGGGGCTGGGTGGC.

As to this clone: Read data end 3 residues before the CDR3 end; the end is taken from the germline J gene. V and J are TRBV19 and TRBJ2-1, with 12 bases that match TRBD1. Germline values: CDR1 LNHDA, CDR2 SQIVND (reference sequence). This CDR3 spans 15 amino acids. Trimming removed 3 bases from V and 9 bases from J; junction bases left unmatched: 6. The CDR3 reads CASSIAGTGGFEQFF. The sequenced part of the CDR3 DNA is TGTGCCAGTAGTATCGCCGGGACAGGGGGCTTTGAG.

Worth noting for this clone: The read ends 3 residues shy of where the CDR3 ends; the end is completed using the germline J gene. The V gene is TRBV30, the J gene TRBJ1-2; D ambiguous. The CDR3 covers 11 residues. Trimming left V 4 bases short and J 5 bases short, with 8 bases between. Germline V gives CDR1 GTSNPN, CDR2 SVGIG (reference sequence). The CDR3 loop is CAWKATYGYTF. The DNA read from the CDR3 is TGTGCCTGGAAAGCGACTTATGGC.

Remarks on this clone: The CDR3 end lies 3 residues beyond the end of the read and is filled in from the germline J gene. This sequence joins TRBV6-1 and TRBJ1-2; D not certain. The CDR3 runs to 14 residues. V was cut by 3 bases and J by 0 bases, with 8 bases left in between. Germline values: CDR1 MNHNS, CDR2 SASEGT. The covered CDR3 bases are TGTGCCAGCAGTGACCAGTCCTCTAACTATGGC. It encodes CASSDQSSNYG. The entire CDR3 reads CASSDQSSNYGYTF.

For this clone: The read stops 3 residues short of the end of the CDR3; the missing end is completed from the germline J gene. The rearrangement joins TRBV20-1 to TRBJ2-1; 7 bases agree with TRBD2. The CDR3 is 14 residues long. Germline V gene sequence: CDR1 DFQATT, CDR2 SNEGSKA (reference sequence). Germline trimming cut 3 bases from V and 6 bases from J; bases unmatched to any gene: 8. Incomplete CDR3 DNA: TGCAGTGCTAGGACCGAGCGGGGTCCCAATGAG. Translated: CSARTERGPNE. The entire CDR3 is CSARTERGPNEQFF.

The CDR3 DNA, read in part, is TGTGCCAGCCTTAGCCGGGCTAGCGGCTACAATGAG. Translating it yields CASLSRASGYNE. The entire CDR3 is CASLSRASGYNEQFF. The chain recombines TRBV6-2 or TRBV6-3 with TRBJ2-1, with 7 positions matching TRBD2. The read gets to within 3 residues of the CDR3 end, and the germline J gene fills in the rest. This CDR3 comprises 15 residues. Germline CDR1 MNHEY, CDR2 SVGEGT. V was pared by 8 bases and J by 3 bases, with 10 bases of the junction left unmatched.

In the case of this clone: The read stops 3 residues short of the end of the CDR3; the missing end is completed from the germline J gene. The chain uses TRBV18 and TRBJ2-3; D is unresolved. From germline, CDR1 is KGHSH and CDR2 LQKENI. This CDR3 region has 12 residues. V gave up 4 bases and J gave up 2 bases, with 4 bases separating them. The CDR3 protein is CASSLITDTQYF. The sequenced part of the CDR3 DNA is TGTGCCAGCTCACTAATCACAGATACG.

Turning to this clone: The read ends 3 residues early relative to the CDR3; the germline J gene fills the gap. This chain joins TRBV19 and TRBJ2-7; D may be TRBD2 (7 bases). The germline CDR1 and CDR2 sequences are LNHDA and SQIVND (reference sequence). Trimming took 1 base from V and 6 from J, leaving 16 bases between them. CDR3 length: 15 amino acids. CDR3 DNA (partial): TGTGCCAGTAGTATAGCCGCCAGGGGAGGGCTCGAG. Amino acids: CASSIAARGGLE. The whole CDR3 sequence is CASSIAARGGLEQYF.

This CDR3 reads CASSSLGTVMLYEQYF. The sequenced part of the CDR3 DNA is TGTGCCAGTAGTAGCCTCGGGACAGTCATGCTCTACGAG. The chain carries TRBV19 and TRBJ2-7, with 7 bases that match TRBD1. The read comes to an end 3 residues before the CDR3 does, leaving the germline J gene to fill in the end. V shed 4 bases, J shed 3 bases, and the junction held 12 bases outside the gene matches. Germline CDR1 is LNHDA and CDR2 is SQIVND (reference sequence). The CDR3 length is 16 residues.

On this clone itself: The missing CDR3 end, 3 residues past where the read stops, is filled in from the germline J gene. The chain has TRBV20-1 and TRBJ2-1; D gene uncertain. V was clipped by 0 bases and J by 0 bases, with 18 bases between them. The germline gives CDR1 DFQATT, CDR2 SNEGSKA (reference sequence). This CDR3 region has 18 residues. This CDR3 is CSARDLVGSRGSYNEQFF. The part of the CDR3 DNA that was read is TGCAGTGCTAGAGATCTGGTGGGCAGCCGAGGCTCCTACAATGAG.

To note about this clone: The CDR3 end falls 3 residues outside the read, so it is completed with the germline J gene. The genes are TRBV5-5 and TRBJ1-4; TRBD1 is a possible D gene (5 bases). V lost 4 bases, J lost 5 bases, and 12 bases lay in between. The CDR3 length is 14 residues. Germline CDR1 and CDR2: SGHKS and YYEKEE (reference sequence). CDR3 bases read: TGTGCCAGCAGCCCCAGGGCCGCAAATGAAAAA. Its protein product is CASSPRAANEK. The whole CDR3 protein reads CASSPRAANEKLFF.

On this clone: The read finishes 3 residues shy of the CDR3 end, and the germline J gene is used to complete it. The V call is TRBV19, the J call TRBJ1-2, with unresolved D. The CDR3 totals 12 residues. Germline-derived CDR1 and CDR2 are LNHDA and SQIVND (reference sequence). Trimming shortened V by 9 bases and J by 2 bases, and 10 bases separated the two germline ends. Here the CDR3 reads CASRFPNYGYTF. CDR3 DNA, as far as it was read: TGTGCCAGCCGGTTCCCCAACTATGGC.

As regards this clone: The observed sequence ends 3 residues before the CDR3 terminus, with the missing tail filled in from the germline J gene. The rearrangement links TRBV19 to TRBJ2-7; D gene ambiguous. The germline V gene has CDR1 LNHDA and CDR2 SQIVND (reference sequence). This CDR3 has 15 amino acids. V lost 1 base and J lost 5, with 15 bases in between. CDR3 DNA, as far as it was read: TGTGCCAGTAGTATAGGACGGGTGGAATCCCACGAG. This codes for CASSIGRVESHE. The CDR3 in its entirety is CASSIGRVESHEQYF.

A word on this clone: The read falls 3 residues short of the CDR3 end, and the missing part is taken from the germline J gene. This chain connects TRBV30 to TRBJ1-2, with TRBD1 matching over 9 bases. CDR1 and CDR2 (germline): GTSNPN, SVGIG (reference sequence). The CDR3 consists of 16 residues. J was trimmed by 6 bases and V by 1 base; bases with no gene match: 12. CDR3 in amino acids: CAWSDRGRTFFDGYTF. CDR3 DNA (partial): TGTGCCTGGAGTGACAGGGGGCGTACGTTTTTCGATGGC. Combining the CDR3 with reference TRBV30 and TRBJ1-2 gives the whole variable domain SQTIHQWPATLVQPVGSPLSLECTVEGTSNPNLYWYRQAAGRGLQLLFYSVGIGQISSEVPQNLSASRPQDRQFILSSKKLLLSDSGFYLCAWSDRGRTFFDGYTFGSGTRLTVV.

CDR3 protein: CASSLIGRSTEAFF. The CDR3 bases that were read are TGTGCCAGCAGCTTGATAGGGCGTAGCACTGAA. This sequence joins TRBV7-2 and TRBJ1-1; D is unclear. The read falls 3 residues short of the CDR3 end, and the missing part is taken from the germline J gene. The CDR3 has 14 amino acids. Germline loops: CDR1 SGHTA, CDR2 FQGNSA. Between the trimmed V and J ends, which lost 3 bases and 4 bases, there was a span of 12 bases.

As concerns this clone: The DNA ends 3 residues before the CDR3 does, and the rest of the CDR3 is filled in from the germline J gene. This chain uses TRBV6-1 with TRBJ1-5; D gene ambiguous. Trimming took off 4 bases at V and 4 bases at J, with 5 bases between the two ends. CDR3 length: 12 amino acids. The germline CDR1 and CDR2 sequences are MNHNS and SASEGT. CDR3 in amino acids: CASSALNQPQHF. The CDR3 DNA, read in part, is TGTGCCAGCAGTGCCCTTAATCAGCCC.

Note on this clone: The DNA ends 3 residues before the CDR3 does, and the rest of the CDR3 is filled in from the germline J gene. The rearrangement uses TRBV7-2 and TRBJ2-7; TRBD2 agrees at 7 bases. Germline loops: CDR1 SGHTA, CDR2 FQGNSA. The CDR3 covers 15 residues. The V segment lost 10 bases and the J segment 1 base; nucleotides outside the gene matches: 13. Partial CDR3 DNA: TGTGCCACCTCCCCGTCGGAGCGGGGTTCCTACGAG. Translating it yields CATSPSERGSYE. The entire CDR3 is CATSPSERGSYEQYF.

About this clone itself: The read ends 3 residues shy of where the CDR3 ends; the end is completed using the germline J gene. The rearrangement joins TRBV11-2 to TRBJ2-7; the D gene is possibly TRBD2 (6 bases). Germline CDR1 SGHAT, CDR2 FQNNGV. V gave up 5 bases and J gave up 2 bases, with 13 bases separating them. This CDR3 spans 14 amino acids. The CDR3 loop reads CASSLGGHTYEQYF. The CDR3 DNA, read in part, is TGTGCCAGCAGCCTTGGAGGGCACACCTACGAG.

Concerning this clone itself: The read stops 3 residues short of the end of the CDR3; the missing end is completed from the germline J gene. This sequence joins TRBV30 and TRBJ2-7; TRBD1 might be the D (6 bases). Trimming stripped 4 bases from V and 2 bases from J, with 15 bases between. The CDR3 has 14 residues. The germline V gene has CDR1 GTSNPN and CDR2 SVGIG (reference sequence). CDR3: CAWTPGQVTYEQYF. Incomplete CDR3 DNA: TGTGCCTGGACTCCGGGACAAGTGACCTACGAG. The variable domain in full, with the rest retrieved from reference TRBV30 and TRBJ2-7, is SQTIHQWPATLVQPVGSPLSLECTVEGTSNPNLYWYRQAAGRGLQLLFYSVGIGQISSEVPQNLSASRPQDRQFILSSKKLLLSDSGFYLCAWTPGQVTYEQYFGPGTRLTVT.

In the case of this clone: With the read ending 3 residues before the CDR3 end, the germline J gene is used to fill in that end. The rearrangement joins TRBV7-2 to TRBJ2-5; D remains unclear. The V and J ends lost 5 bases and 4 bases respectively, with 11 bases between them. From germline, CDR1 is SGHTA and CDR2 FQGNSA. The CDR3 covers 13 residues. CDR3 in amino acids: CASSPRSLETQYF. Partial CDR3 DNA: TGTGCCAGCAGCCCCCGGTCCCTAGAGACC.

The CDR3 sequence is CSARDLTGQGANGYTF. Partial CDR3 DNA: TGCAGTGCTAGAGATTTAACGGGACAGGGGGCGAATGGC. The chain carries TRBV20-1 and TRBJ1-2; 12 positions agree with TRBD1. The read ends 3 residues early relative to the CDR3; the germline J gene fills the gap. Per germline, CDR1 DFQATT and CDR2 SNEGSKA (reference sequence). This CDR3 has 16 amino acids. The J segment lost 6 bases and the V segment lost 0 bases, leaving 8 bases of the junction unmatched.